This T cell receptor beta chain was captured in a study of cytomegalovirus exposure and HLA in healthy donors. The CDR3 runs to 18 residues. After removal of 0 bases from V and 7 bases from J, the junction contained 12 bases not matched to a gene. Germline V gene lookup returns CDR1 SGHRS and CDR2 YFSETQ. Both 60 Vbeta primers and 13 Jbeta primers went into the PCR. Assay used: immunoSEQ multiplex PCR; TCRdb lists only in-frame clones, some missing. The sample records over 120,000 clones, about 77% being singletons. The rearrangement joins TRBV5-1 to TRBJ2-1, with TRBD2 identical over 11 bases. This receptor was identified in a male donor in good health and CMV-seronegative. What was sequenced was PBMCs. The CDR3 region is CASSLAGWLAGGANEQFF. For the CDR3, the DNA is TGCGCCAGCAGCTTGGCCGGGTGGCTAGCGGGAGGAGCAAATGAGCAGTTCTTC.